A single sample gave rise to the 15 T cell receptor beta chains below, sequenced in a study of blood T cell repertoires in COVID-19. The table came from immunoSEQ multiplex PCR; TCRdb's copy has only in-frame clones and leaves some out. The data hold around 100,000 clones, with more than 70% observed a single time. The material sequenced was peripheral blood. These receptors were obtained from a human donor in a cohort sampled during active COVID-19.

The chain uses TRBV18 and TRBJ2-7; D ambiguous. CDR1 KGHSH and CDR2 LQKENI come from the germline V gene. Trimming removed 4 bases at V and 3 bases at J, with 4 bases between. The CDR3 sequence is 11 residues long. The CDR3 spells CASSRSYEQYF. In DNA, the CDR3 is TGTGCCAGCTCACGGAGCTACGAGCAGTACTTC.

The chain is built from TRBV7-2 and TRBJ2-3; 8 bases fit TRBD1. The CDR3 spans 15 residues. CDR1 is SGHTA, CDR2 FQGNSA, per germline. V lost 1 base, J lost 2 bases, and 2 bases stayed unmatched. The CDR3 coding sequence is TGTGCCAGCAGCTTAGGGACAGGGAACACAGATACGCAGTATTTT. The encoded protein is CASSLGTGNTDTQYF.

The gene calls are TRBV27 and TRBJ1-2; no definite D call. The germline V and J ends were trimmed by 6 bases and 8 bases, with 25 bases remaining between them. The CDR3 length is 16 residues. From germline, CDR1 is MNHEY and CDR2 SMNVEV (reference sequence). The CDR3 nucleotides read TGTGCCAGCAGCCCGCGGGAGCAGGTCGCCTATGGCGGCTACACCTTC. This codes for CASSPREQVAYGGYTF.

The J gene is TRBJ1-5, the V gene TRBV19; D might be TRBD1 (5 bases). Germline V gene sequence: CDR1 LNHDA, CDR2 SQIVND (reference sequence). The length of the CDR3 is 16 residues. V lost 6 bases, J lost 0 bases, and 15 bases lay in between. DNA for the CDR3: TGTGCCAGTAGAGCGGGTTTGGGGGATAGCAATCAGCCCCAGCATTTT. This encodes CASRAGLGDSNQPQHF.

J is TRBJ1-2 and V is TRBV6-2 or TRBV6-3; D is undetermined. Per the germline V gene, CDR1 is MNHEY and CDR2 is SVGEGT. V lost 2 bases and J 7 bases, leaving 8 bases between the germline ends. This CDR3 is built from 12 residues. The chain's CDR3 is CASSYHEAGYTF. The CDR3, as DNA: TGTGCCAGCAGTTACCATGAGGCTGGCTACACCTTC.

V gene TRBV30 combines with J gene TRBJ1-1, with TRBD1 identical over 7 bases. The junction had 3 bases not matched to a gene; V was cut back by 5 bases and J by 0 bases. The CDR3 spans 13 residues. CDR1 is GTSNPN, CDR2 SVGIG, per germline (reference sequence). The CDR3: CAWGQDMNTEAFF. The CDR3 bases are TGTGCCTGGGGACAGGACATGAACACTGAAGCTTTCTTT.

The chain recombines TRBV9 with TRBJ2-2; 10 nucleotides align to TRBD2. The junction had 2 bases not matched to a gene; V was cut back by 0 bases and J by 0 bases. This CDR3 is 17 amino acids long. CDR1 SGDLS and CDR2 YYNGEE come from the germline V gene. The CDR3 bases are TGTGCCAGCAGCGTAGACCTAGCGGGGGCGAACACCGGGGAGCTGTTTTTT. The encoded protein is CASSVDLAGANTGELFF. Using reference TRBV9 and TRBJ2-2 for the parts outside the CDR3, the full variable domain is DSGVTQTPKHLITATGQRVTLRCSPRSGDLSVYWYQQSLDQGLQFLIQYYNGEERAKGNILERFSAQQFPDLHSELNLSSLELGDSALYFCASSVDLAGANTGELFFGEGSRLTVL.

J is TRBJ1-6 and V is TRBV5-1; 9 nucleotides align to TRBD1. Germline-derived CDR1 and CDR2 are SGHRS and YFSETQ. Trimming took 0 bases from V and 7 from J; bases not matched to a gene: 2. CDR3 length: 15 residues. The CDR3 sequence: CASSLGGQGNSPLHF. The CDR3 region has the DNA TGCGCCAGCAGCTTGGGGGGACAGGGAAATTCACCCCTCCACTTT.

The CDR3 DNA follows: TGTGCCAGCAGTTACCTGACAGGGGGAGCATATGGCTACACCTTC. It translates to CASSYLTGGAYGYTF. V is TRBV6-2 or TRBV6-3 and J is TRBJ1-2, with 9 bases identical to TRBD1. The CDR3 is 15 amino acids. The V and J ends lost 2 bases and 5 bases, in that order; junction bases with no gene match: 6. The germline V gene has CDR1 MNHEY and CDR2 SVGEGT.

This rearrangement joins TRBV5-4 to TRBJ2-3; 8 nucleotides match TRBD1. The germline V gene encodes CDR1 SGHNT and CDR2 YYREEE (reference sequence). V trimming: 5 bases; J trimming: 1 base; junction bases outside the gene matches: 3. The CDR3 has 14 residues. CDR3 region: CASSSTGGTDTQYF. The CDR3 bases are TGTGCCAGCAGTTCGACAGGGGGCACAGATACGCAGTATTTT.

The chain uses TRBV2 and TRBJ1-2; D unclear. Trimming pared 2 bases from V and 4 bases from J, leaving 8 bases between. The CDR3 is made up of 13 amino acids. Germline CDR1 is SNHLY and CDR2 is FYNNEI. The CDR3 DNA reads as TGTGCCAGCAGTGAATTGTCGTTCTATGGCTACACCTTC. The encoded protein is CASSELSFYGYTF.

V and J are TRBV19 and TRBJ1-4; maybe TRBD1 (6 bases). V dropped 7 bases and J dropped 7 bases, with 16 bases sitting between them. The germline gives CDR1 LNHDA, CDR2 SQIVND (reference sequence). The CDR3 length is 14 residues. DNA for the CDR3: TGTGCCAGTAACGGCGGACAGAGAAGTGAAAAACTGTTTTTT. Translating gives CASNGGQRSEKLFF.

The rearrangement uses TRBV7-8 and TRBJ2-2; 7 bases match TRBD2. In germline, CDR1 is SGHVS, CDR2 FQNEAQ. The V and J ends lost 5 bases and 0 bases, in that order; junction bases with no gene match: 18. The CDR3 has 20 residues. The CDR3 is CASSRARRLALSPNTGELFF. The DNA for the CDR3 is TGTGCCAGCAGCCGAGCGCGGCGACTAGCCCTTTCCCCGAACACCGGGGAGCTGTTTTTT.

This rearrangement joins TRBV3-1 (or the pseudogene TRBV3-2) to TRBJ2-2; D ambiguous. The germline gives CDR1 LGHDT, CDR2 YNNKEL (reference sequence). Trimming cost V 2 bases and J 0 bases, with 7 bases left between them. The CDR3 covers 15 residues. The CDR3 DNA is TGTGCCAGCAGCCAAAGACTCACGAACACCGGGGAGCTGTTTTTT. Translating gives CASSQRLTNTGELFF.

The chain has TRBV5-1 and TRBJ1-2, with D perhaps matching TRBD1 (5 bases). Germline loops: CDR1 SGHRS, CDR2 YFSETQ. Deletions cut 5 bases from V and 1 base from J, with 18 bases between. The CDR3 length is 16 residues. CDR3 residues: CASRSGGDPLNYGYTF. The DNA for the CDR3 is TGCGCCAGCAGATCCGGGGGAGACCCTCTTAACTATGGCTACACCTTC.